Listed here are 20 T cell receptor beta chains from one sample, sequenced in a study of CD8 T cell repertoires and HIV-1 epitope variants. Assay: immunoSEQ multiplex PCR; the TCRdb copy retains only in-frame clones and omits some. The sample yields some 1,300 clones, around three fifths seen once. Their recognized antigens are unknown. The sample taken for sequencing was cultured CD8+ T cells derived from PBMCs. These receptors were obtained from a male donor with HIV.

This chain connects TRBV18 to TRBJ1-4; D is possibly TRBD1 (5 bases). The CDR3 runs 15 residues. V lost 3 bases and J lost 0, with 8 bases in between. CDR1 and CDR2 (germline): KGHSH, LQKENI. CDR3: CASSPGTSTNEKLFF. DNA of the CDR3: TGTGCCAGCTCACCCGGGACCTCAACTAATGAAAAACTGTTTTTT.

J is TRBJ2-7 and V is TRBV28; maybe TRBD1 (5 bases). This CDR3 region has 13 residues. CDR1 and CDR2 from the germline V gene are MDHEN and SYDVKM. V dropped 1 base and J dropped 3 bases, with 7 bases sitting between them. The CDR3 protein is CASSLLDSYEQYF. The CDR3 bases are TGTGCCAGCAGTTTATTAGACAGCTACGAGCAGTACTTC.

The table lists this clone with a few counts. This chain connects TRBV5-4 to TRBJ2-2, with 9 nucleotides matching TRBD1. The CDR3 is 15 amino acids. The trim removed 3 bases at V and 4 bases at J, leaving 4 bases unmatched. Germline V gene lookup returns CDR1 SGHNT and CDR2 YYREEE (reference sequence). The CDR3, as DNA: TGTGCCAGCAGCTCAGACAGGGGGGGCACCGGGGAGCTGTTTTTT. It yields the protein CASSSDRGGTGELFF.

CDR3 sequence (DNA): TGTGCCAGCACCCCCGGCGACTCCTACGAGCAGTACTTC. Its protein is CASTPGDSYEQYF. The chain recombines TRBV28 with TRBJ2-7, with D hard to call. Between the trimmed V and J ends, which lost 7 bases and 0 bases, there was a span of 10 bases. The CDR3 sequence is 13 residues long. The V gene's germline CDR1 is MDHEN and CDR2 SYDVKM.

The chain carries TRBV5-1 and TRBJ2-7; D ambiguous. Germline values: CDR1 SGHRS, CDR2 YFSETQ. V lost 2 bases, J lost 5 bases, and 11 bases lay in between. This CDR3 spans 13 amino acids. The CDR3 DNA sequence: TGCGCCAGCAGCTTCTTTGGGTCCGACGAGCAGTACTTC. Amino acids: CASSFFGSDEQYF.

This clone was counted between two and nine times. The chain is built from TRBV6-1 and TRBJ1-6; D might be TRBD1 (5 bases). Germline assignment: CDR1 MNHNS and CDR2 SASEGT. The CDR3 spans 16 residues. V was trimmed by 2 bases and J by 3 bases, leaving 11 bases between them. DNA for the CDR3: TGTGCCAGCAGTGAATTCGTAAGGGGCTATAATTCACCCCTCCACTTT. Translation: CASSEFVRGYNSPLHF.

The chain is built from TRBV4-1 and TRBJ2-1; 9 bases map to TRBD2. In germline, CDR1 is MGHRA, CDR2 YSYEKL. V trimming: 0 bases; J trimming: 4 bases; junction bases outside the gene matches: 7. There are 17 residues in the CDR3. The DNA for the CDR3 is TGCGCCAGCAGCCAAGACCGCCCTAGCGGGGTTTACAATGAGCAGTTCTTC. As protein: CASSQDRPSGVYNEQFF.

The genes are TRBV28 and TRBJ2-1; 9 bases are shared with TRBD2. The CDR3 has 16 amino acids. The germline gives CDR1 MDHEN, CDR2 SYDVKM. The V and J ends lost 4 bases and 7 bases, in that order; junction bases with no gene match: 11. The CDR3 is CASSSGAGGTWNEQFF. The CDR3 bases are TGTGCCAGCAGTTCAGGAGCGGGAGGTACTTGGAATGAGCAGTTCTTC.

The chain recombines TRBV6-4 with TRBJ2-3, with 13 nucleotides matching TRBD2. The CDR3 is 16 residues long. Per germline, CDR1 MRHNA and CDR2 SNTAGT. The trim removed 0 bases at V and 4 bases at J, leaving 1 base unmatched. The CDR3 loop reads CASSDSTSGGADTQYF. The CDR3, as DNA: TGTGCCAGCAGTGACTCAACTAGCGGGGGGGCAGATACGCAGTATTTT.

This clone appeared a few times. The rearrangement links TRBV19 to TRBJ1-3; no reliable D call. Looked up from germline, CDR1 is LNHDA and CDR2 is SQIVND (reference sequence). V lost 7 bases and J lost 0, with 10 bases in between. The CDR3 has 14 amino acids. The CDR3 reads CASKTEYSGNTIYF. The CDR3 DNA is TGTGCCAGTAAAACGGAATACTCTGGAAACACCATATATTTT.

V is TRBV27 and J is TRBJ1-1; unclear D gene. V lost 0 bases and J lost 4, with 9 bases in between. The CDR3 is 14 amino acids. Germline CDR1 MNHEY, CDR2 SMNVEV (reference sequence). The CDR3 region is CASSLSGVATEAFF. CDR3 sequence (DNA): TGTGCCAGCAGTTTATCCGGTGTCGCCACTGAAGCTTTCTTT.

This clone was observed a few times. The chain has TRBV4-1 and TRBJ2-7, with 11 bases aligning to TRBD1. The CDR3 contains 17 residues. The V and J ends lost 1 base and 0 bases, in that order; junction bases with no gene match: 5. The V gene's germline CDR1 is MGHRA and CDR2 YSYEKL. CDR3 nucleotide sequence: TGCGCCAGCAGCCAAGGGACAGGGGGCGAAGTCTCCTACGAGCAGTACTTC. This codes for CASSQGTGGEVSYEQYF.

The chain employs TRBV7-9 and TRBJ2-7; 7 bases are a match to TRBD2. The germline V gene encodes CDR1 SEHNR and CDR2 FQNEAQ (reference sequence). V was pared by 1 base and J by 2 bases, with 5 bases of the junction left unmatched. The CDR3 runs to 15 residues. The CDR3 protein is CASSLVGGGAYEQYF. The CDR3 nucleotides are TGTGCCAGCAGCTTAGTGGGCGGGGGTGCCTACGAGCAGTACTTC. The variable domain in full, completed from reference TRBV7-9 and TRBJ2-7, reads DTGVSQNPRHKITKRGQNVTFRCDPISEHNRLYWYRQTLGQGPEFLTYFQNEAQLEKSRLLSDRFSAERPKGSFSTLEIQRTEQGDSAMYLCASSLVGGGAYEQYFGPGTRLTVT.

This clone was picked up a small number of times. The chain couples TRBV6-4 to TRBJ1-6; D uncertain. The V end was cut by 2 bases, the J end by 5 bases, with 4 bases between. CDR1 is MRHNA, CDR2 SNTAGT, per germline. This CDR3 has 13 amino acids. This CDR3 reads CASSDGDNSPLHF. The CDR3 nucleotides are TGTGCCAGCAGTGACGGAGATAATTCACCCCTCCACTTT.

There are a few counts of this clone. An end of the junction differs from the germline gene, which may be a read error. This rearrangement joins TRBV7-9 to TRBJ1-6, with D maybe TRBD1 (6 bases). The CDR3 is 13 amino acids. Germline values: CDR1 SEHNR, CDR2 FQNEAQ (reference sequence). Written as DNA, the CDR3 is TGTGCCAGCAACTTACAGGGAAATTCACCCCTCCACTTT. Translating gives CASNLQGNSPLHF.

The V and J genes are TRBV6-6 and TRBJ2-3, with D unresolved. The germline CDR1 and CDR2 sequences are MNHNY and SVGAGI (reference sequence). Between the trimmed V and J ends, which lost 6 bases and 6 bases, there was a span of 16 bases. The CDR3 has 14 amino acids. CDR3 sequence reads: CASSLILRADTQYF. As DNA, the CDR3 is TGTGCCAGCAGCCTGATATTACGGGCGGATACGCAGTATTTT.

The sample holds one count of this clone. The V and J genes are TRBV7-8 and TRBJ1-3, with 7 bases matching TRBD1. The length of the CDR3 is 12 residues. Germline lookup yields CDR1 SGHVS and CDR2 FQNEAQ. The ends lost 11 bases at V and 8 bases at J; junction bases unmatched: 9. The DNA of the CDR3 is TGTGCCGGAGGTTTAACAGGGGACACCATATATTTT. This sequence encodes CAGGLTGDTIYF.

The chain employs TRBV6-5 and TRBJ1-2, with D unresolved. The CDR3 consists of 13 residues. Trimming pared 10 bases from V and 4 bases from J, leaving 16 bases between. Germline lookup yields CDR1 MNHEY and CDR2 SVGAGI. Written as DNA, the CDR3 is TGTGCCACATTTGAAGGGAACCTCTATGGCTACACCTTC. This sequence encodes CATFEGNLYGYTF.

The chain recombines TRBV15 with TRBJ2-1; 7 nucleotides match TRBD1. CDR1 and CDR2 from the germline V gene are LNHNV and YYDKDF (reference sequence). The CDR3 runs 12 residues. Trimming at V came to 6 bases and at J to 5 bases, leaving 1 base not matched to a gene. CDR3 amino acids: CATSDRDNEQFF. Written as DNA, the CDR3 is TGTGCCACCAGTGACAGGGACAATGAGCAGTTCTTC.

This rearrangement joins TRBV28 to TRBJ2-7; possibly TRBD2 for D (6 bases). Germline CDR1 and CDR2: MDHEN and SYDVKM. The CDR3 runs to 15 residues. V lost 3 bases and J 0 bases, leaving 12 bases between the germline ends. CDR3 protein: CASSFRGMGSYEQYF. CDR3 nucleotide sequence: TGTGCCAGCAGTTTTCGGGGGATGGGCTCCTACGAGCAGTACTTC.